The rows below give T cell receptor beta chains drawn from one sample of a study of control samples from healthy donors and cancer patients. The data were produced by immunoSEQ multiplex PCR, yet TCRdb's version contains in-frame clones alone and is incomplete. Of about 140,000 clones listed, about 90% are singletons. Sequencing was performed on blood. The receptor source for this set is a young man in good health. Each CDR3 is given without its conserved first and last residue. Fields, in order: V gene, J gene, CDR3 protein.

V gene: TRBV19
J gene: TRBJ2-3
CDR3 protein: ASSLPGQASTDTQY

V gene: TRBV5-6
J gene: TRBJ1-2
CDR3 protein: ASSTFETRST

V gene: TRBV6-5
J gene: TRBJ1-4
CDR3 protein: ASSYGRVANEKLF

V gene: TRBV9
J gene: TRBJ2-1
CDR3 protein: ASSVGLGDSYNEQF

V gene: TRBV7-9
J gene: TRBJ1-1
CDR3 protein: ASSGGTGFEAF

V gene: TRBV4-1
J gene: TRBJ1-2
CDR3 protein: ASSQTRLTGVIGYT

V gene: TRBV9
J gene: TRBJ1-2
CDR3 protein: ASSVERGAYGYT

V gene: TRBV19
J gene: TRBJ2-7
CDR3 protein: ASSLRTGPGPYEQY

V gene: TRBV11-3
J gene: TRBJ2-1
CDR3 protein: ASSHGGSYNEQF

V gene: TRBV11-2
J gene: TRBJ1-4
CDR3 protein: ASSLDLDRGVKLF

V gene: TRBV9
J gene: TRBJ1-3
CDR3 protein: ASSAPGEGNTIY

V gene: TRBV11-2
J gene: TRBJ2-7
CDR3 protein: ASSQNRDGSYEQY

V gene: TRBV5-6
J gene: TRBJ2-3
CDR3 protein: ASSLRGTGGSTDTQY

V gene: TRBV9
J gene: TRBJ2-2
CDR3 protein: ASSPVGGGNTGELF

V gene: TRBV12-3/TRBV12-4
J gene: TRBJ2-5
CDR3 protein: ASNLRQLETQY

V gene: TRBV7-9
J gene: TRBJ2-7
CDR3 protein: ASSLVDRGFSYEQY

V gene: TRBV3-1/TRBV3-2
J gene: TRBJ2-5
CDR3 protein: ASSSLGGQETQY

V gene: TRBV6-5
J gene: TRBJ2-1
CDR3 protein: ASSYGTSGGYNEQF

V gene: TRBV25-1
J gene: TRBJ2-1
CDR3 protein: ASSYNEQF

V gene: TRBV12-3/TRBV12-4
J gene: TRBJ1-1
CDR3 protein: ASRNQRDTEAF

V gene: TRBV6-2/TRBV6-3
J gene: TRBJ2-5
CDR3 protein: ASSYGGTAETQY

V gene: TRBV4-1
J gene: TRBJ1-3
CDR3 protein: ASSQDAGGQDTIY

V gene: TRBV5-6
J gene: TRBJ2-7
CDR3 protein: ASEGGAFSYEQY

V gene: TRBV3-1/TRBV3-2
J gene: TRBJ2-5
CDR3 protein: ASSQGGAGSQETQY

V gene: TRBV29-1
J gene: TRBJ2-2
CDR3 protein: SVEVPNTGELF

V gene: TRBV24-1
J gene: TRBJ2-3
CDR3 protein: ATSDPGQGTDTQY

V gene: TRBV5-1
J gene: TRBJ2-2
CDR3 protein: ASSLAVGGHGELF

V gene: TRBV27
J gene: TRBJ2-7
CDR3 protein: ASSLVRGASYEQY

V gene: TRBV11-2
J gene: TRBJ1-3
CDR3 protein: ASSRDRAISGNTIY

V gene: TRBV5-7
J gene: TRBJ1-5
CDR3 protein: ASPNRGLFNQPQH

V gene: TRBV29-1
J gene: TRBJ2-5
CDR3 protein: SVGLEAAQY

V gene: TRBV7-7
J gene: TRBJ2-3
CDR3 protein: ASSLDSSDTQY

V gene: TRBV30
J gene: TRBJ1-4
CDR3 protein: AGTGIAGNEKLF

V gene: TRBV5-4
J gene: TRBJ2-2
CDR3 protein: ASTLTGTGAGELF

V gene: TRBV6-1
J gene: TRBJ2-1
CDR3 protein: ASSEPGQGGSNEQF

V gene: TRBV6-2/TRBV6-3
J gene: TRBJ1-3
CDR3 protein: ASSFKETNTIY

V gene: TRBV7-3
J gene: TRBJ2-1
CDR3 protein: ASSLGTGTYNEQF

V gene: TRBV9
J gene: TRBJ1-3
CDR3 protein: ASSVEGRDRASGNTIY

V gene: TRBV6-5
J gene: TRBJ1-2
CDR3 protein: ASSIIVGNYGYT

V gene: TRBV7-2
J gene: TRBJ1-2
CDR3 protein: ASSSGAPPYGYT

V gene: TRBV9
J gene: TRBJ1-2
CDR3 protein: ASSETGSTYGYT

V gene: TRBV25-1
J gene: TRBJ1-1
CDR3 protein: ASSEKWDTEAF

V gene: TRBV19
J gene: TRBJ2-2
CDR3 protein: ASSPTYNTGELF

V gene: TRBV7-9
J gene: TRBJ2-7
CDR3 protein: ASSLLTGYEQY

V gene: TRBV2
J gene: TRBJ1-1
CDR3 protein: ASSPRLRGMNTEAF

V gene: TRBV5-1
J gene: TRBJ2-1
CDR3 protein: ASSLAMRNEQF

V gene: TRBV18
J gene: TRBJ2-1
CDR3 protein: ASSPGTGDGEQF

V gene: TRBV7-2
J gene: TRBJ2-1
CDR3 protein: ATKGVSSYNEQF

V gene: TRBV29-1
J gene: TRBJ1-1
CDR3 protein: SVIEGGFSEAF

V gene: TRBV3-1/TRBV3-2
J gene: TRBJ2-5
CDR3 protein: ASSPPRY

V gene: TRBV12-3/TRBV12-4
J gene: TRBJ2-5
CDR3 protein: ASSLSETQY

V gene: TRBV19
J gene: TRBJ2-5
CDR3 protein: ASSPGTPGETQY

V gene: TRBV4-1
J gene: TRBJ1-2
CDR3 protein: ASSQEGQGKFNYGYT